Following are 32 T cell receptor beta chains from one sample sequenced in a study of OX40 agonist ivuxolimab in advanced cancers. Libraries were prepared by immunoSEQ multiplex PCR; TCRdb keeps only in-frame clonotypes and omits some of them. The repertoire has roughly 28,000 clones, roughly 87% of them found once; the top ten carry roughly 15%. Sample: CD4+ or CD8+ T cells sorted from blood, taken in a trial of the OX40 agonist ivuxolimab. The source is an adult with an advanced solid tumor such as melanoma, head and neck, liver or kidney cancer.

The chain recombines TRBV27 with TRBJ2-1; tentatively, D is TRBD1 or TRBD2 (6 bases each). This CDR3 spans 15 amino acids. Trimming shortened V by 3 bases and J by 8 bases, and 17 bases separated the two germline ends. Looked up from germline, CDR1 is MNHEY and CDR2 is SMNVEV (reference sequence). For the CDR3, the DNA is TGTGCCAGCAGTTTGGCCCCATGGGGGGCGGATGAGCAGTTCTTC. This sequence encodes CASSLAPWGADEQFF.

Judged by abundance, this clone is medium-sized. The V gene is TRBV2, the J gene TRBJ1-2, with a possible D match to TRBD1 (5 bases). Deletions cut 5 bases from V and 0 bases from J, with 7 bases between. Germline V gene sequence: CDR1 SNHLY, CDR2 FYNNEI. The CDR3 is made up of 13 amino acids. The CDR3 here is CASSTGPNYGYTF. The CDR3 DNA is TGTGCCAGCAGTACAGGCCCTAACTATGGCTACACCTTC.

The rearrangement uses TRBV25-1 and TRBJ2-1; 10 bases align to TRBD2. This CDR3 has 13 amino acids. Trimming cost V 7 bases and J 8 bases; bases outside gene matches: 5. Germline V gives CDR1 MGHDK, CDR2 SYGVNS. Here the CDR3 DNA reads TGTGCCAGCAAAGCGGGAGGGTCGGATGAGCAGTTCTTC. This gives the protein CASKAGGSDEQFF. Drawing the rest from reference TRBV25-1 and TRBJ2-1, the complete variable domain is EADIYQTPRYLVIGTGKKITLECSQTMGHDKMYWYQQDPGMELHLIHYSYGVNSTEKGDLSSESTVSRIRTEHFPLTLESARPSHTSQYLCASKAGGSDEQFFGPGTRLTVL.

J is TRBJ1-1 and V is TRBV5-4; D possibly corresponds to TRBD1 (6 bases). CDR3 length equals 14 residues. CDR1 SGHNT and CDR2 YYREEE come from the germline V gene (reference sequence). Trimming took off 0 bases at V and 4 bases at J, with 10 bases between the two ends. The CDR3 nucleotides are TGTGCCAGCAGCTTGGCAGGGGACGCCACTGAAGCTTTCTTT. Translation: CASSLAGDATEAFF.

This clone came up once. The rearrangement uses TRBV25-1 and TRBJ2-7; possibly TRBD1 for D (5 bases). This CDR3 contains 13 residues. V lost 5 bases, J lost 3 bases, and 11 bases lay in between. In germline, CDR1 is MGHDK, CDR2 SYGVNS. The CDR3 here is CASSIGEGYEQYF. CDR3 nucleotides: TGTGCCAGCAGTATAGGGGAAGGCTACGAGCAGTACTTC.

The rearrangement links TRBV7-9 to TRBJ2-2; the D gene is possibly TRBD1 (5 bases). The CDR3 runs 16 residues. Per germline, CDR1 SEHNR and CDR2 FQNEAQ (reference sequence). With 5 bases removed from V and 2 bases from J, the gap between germline ends came to 15 bases. This CDR3 is CASSPIQGGNTGELFF. The CDR3 DNA is TGTGCCAGCAGCCCTATTCAGGGCGGAAACACCGGGGAGCTGTTTTTT.

This sequence joins TRBV7-8 and TRBJ1-1; no clear D. Trimming stripped 2 bases from V and 2 bases from J, with 6 bases between. Germline V lookup: CDR1 SGHVS, CDR2 FQNEAQ. The CDR3 contains 13 residues. This CDR3 is CASSLYANTEAFF. The CDR3 region has the DNA TGTGCCAGCAGCTTATACGCTAACACTGAAGCTTTCTTT.

CDR3 region: CASSFLAGSSTDTQYF. The DNA for the CDR3 is TGTGCCAGCAGCTTCCTCGCAGGGTCCAGCACAGATACGCAGTATTTT. The V call is TRBV7-9, the J call TRBJ2-3; D may be TRBD1 (5 bases). V was shortened by 3 bases and J by 0 bases, with 13 bases between the two germline ends. Per the germline V gene, CDR1 is SEHNR and CDR2 is FQNEAQ (reference sequence). This CDR3 spans 16 amino acids.

The CDR3 DNA is TGTGCCTGGAGTGTAGGGTACGGGGATGAAAAACTGTTTTTT. The encoded protein is CAWSVGYGDEKLFF. The chain employs TRBV30 and TRBJ1-4, with unresolved D. This CDR3 is 14 amino acids long. The germline V gene has CDR1 GTSNPN and CDR2 SVGIG (reference sequence). Between the trimmed V and J ends, which lost 0 bases and 6 bases, there was a span of 11 bases. Full variable domain (rest looked up from reference TRBV30 and TRBJ1-4): SQTIHQWPATLVQPVGSPLSLECTVEGTSNPNLYWYRQAAGRGLQLLFYSVGIGQISSEVPQNLSASRPQDRQFILSSKKLLLSDSGFYLCAWSVGYGDEKLFFGSGTQLSVL.

V is TRBV12-5 and J is TRBJ1-1; no reliable D call. Trimming took off 7 bases at V and 2 bases at J, with 14 bases between the two ends. The CDR3 length is 14 residues. CDR1 LGHNT and CDR2 FRNRAP come from the germline V gene. CDR3 coding DNA: TGTGCTAGTGAGCCCACAGAGATTAACACTGAAGCTTTCTTT. Protein: CASEPTEINTEAFF.

The CDR3 protein is CASSIGLTGWETQYF. The CDR3 DNA follows: TGTGCCAGTAGTATAGGTCTGACAGGGTGGGAGACCCAGTACTTC. The J gene is TRBJ2-5, the V gene TRBV19; 7 nucleotides agree with TRBD1. The CDR3 is 15 amino acids. V lost 1 base to trimming and J lost 5 bases; unmatched junction nucleotides: 7. Germline V gene data show CDR1 as LNHDA and CDR2 as SQIVND (reference sequence).

This rearrangement joins TRBV6-4 to TRBJ1-5; D gene ambiguous. The CDR3 runs 13 residues. The germline V gene encodes CDR1 MRHNA and CDR2 SNTAGT. The V gene lost 4 bases and the J gene lost 1 base, with 5 bases spanning the gap. The CDR3 region is CASSAGSNQPQHF. The CDR3 DNA sequence: TGTGCCAGCAGTGCTGGGAGCAATCAGCCCCAGCATTTT.

V gene TRBV27 combines with J gene TRBJ2-7; TRBD1 matches 7 bases. From germline, CDR1 is MNHEY and CDR2 SMNVEV (reference sequence). This CDR3 has 14 amino acids. The V gene end was trimmed by 3 bases and the J gene end by 2 bases; junction bases not matched to a gene: 4. The CDR3 loop is CASSFGTAPYEQYF. CDR3 coding DNA: TGTGCCAGCAGTTTCGGGACAGCCCCCTACGAGCAGTACTTC.

The gene calls are TRBV27 and TRBJ1-5; D is uncertain. V lost 6 bases and J lost 3, with 12 bases in between. The CDR3 sequence is 14 residues long. Germline-derived CDR1 and CDR2 are MNHEY and SMNVEV (reference sequence). The CDR3 coding sequence is TGTGCCAGCAGCCGGACCGGGGTCAATCAGCCCCAGCATTTT. Translating it yields CASSRTGVNQPQHF.

The V and J genes are TRBV9 and TRBJ2-1; no clear D gene. Per the germline V gene, CDR1 is SGDLS and CDR2 is YYNGEE. The CDR3 is 14 residues long. V was trimmed by 0 bases and J by 0 bases, leaving 4 bases between them. The CDR3 bases are TGTGCCAGCAGCGTAGGGGTCTCCTACAATGAGCAGTTCTTC. Protein: CASSVGVSYNEQFF.

The chain employs TRBV29-1 and TRBJ2-1; the D is unclear. CDR3 size: 13 residues. CDR1 and CDR2 (germline): SQVTM, ANQGSEA. V lost 7 bases, J lost 6 bases, and 16 bases lay in between. CDR3 amino acids: CSGSSRMGNEQFF. CDR3 in DNA: TGCAGCGGGAGTAGCCGAATGGGCAATGAGCAGTTCTTC.

This clone has only a few counts. The chain recombines TRBV5-6 with TRBJ2-3, with D perhaps matching TRBD2 (6 bases). Per germline, CDR1 SGHDT and CDR2 YYEEEE. This CDR3 has 11 amino acids. The ends were cut back, 4 bases at V and 10 bases at J, with 10 bases in the middle. For the CDR3, the DNA is TGTGCCAGCAGCGCCCCGGGGGCGCAGTATTTT. As protein: CASSAPGAQYF.

This sequence joins TRBV7-9 and TRBJ2-3, with no clear D. Trimming left V 0 bases short and J 4 bases short, with 5 bases between. This CDR3 is built from 13 residues. Germline lookup yields CDR1 SEHNR and CDR2 FQNEAQ (reference sequence). The CDR3 coding sequence is TGTGCCAGCAGCTTAGCGGGCGCAGATACGCAGTATTTT. Protein: CASSLAGADTQYF.

This chain links TRBV9 with TRBJ1-1; possibly TRBD1 for D (5 bases). CDR3 size: 16 residues. Germline lookup yields CDR1 SGDLS and CDR2 YYNGEE. The V gene lost 0 bases and the J gene lost 1 base, with 13 bases spanning the gap. CDR3 DNA: TGTGCCAGCAGCGTAGGAACGGGACCTAGGAACACTGAAGCTTTCTTT. Translated: CASSVGTGPRNTEAFF. Drawing the rest from reference TRBV9 and TRBJ1-1, the complete variable domain is DSGVTQTPKHLITATGQRVTLRCSPRSGDLSVYWYQQSLDQGLQFLIQYYNGEERAKGNILERFSAQQFPDLHSELNLSSLELGDSALYFCASSVGTGPRNTEAFFGQGTRLTVV.

The chain carries TRBV27 and TRBJ1-5, with D uncertain. CDR1 is MNHEY, CDR2 SMNVEV, per germline (reference sequence). This CDR3 spans 14 amino acids. V was clipped by 3 bases and J by 6 bases, with 12 bases between them. CDR3 amino acids: CASSFNGLVQPQHF. CDR3 DNA sequence: TGTGCCAGCAGTTTTAACGGCCTGGTTCAGCCCCAGCATTTT.

The chain couples TRBV9 to TRBJ2-1, with D perhaps matching TRBD1 (6 bases). Germline CDR1 SGDLS, CDR2 YYNGEE. Trimming cost V 5 bases and J 0 bases, with 15 bases left between them. The CDR3 spans 16 residues. The CDR3 DNA sequence: TGTGCCAGCAGTACTACCAGGGGAAGCTCCTACAATGAGCAGTTCTTC. Amino acid sequence: CASSTTRGSSYNEQFF.

This sequence joins TRBV5-8 and TRBJ2-1; possibly TRBD1 for D (5 bases). V lost 2 bases, J lost 2 bases, and 14 bases lay in between. This CDR3 has 16 residues. Germline CDR1 reads SGHTS; CDR2 reads YDEGEE. CDR3 in DNA: TGTGCCAGCAGCTTTCTGATTCAGGGCGCCTACAATGAGCAGTTCTTC. This sequence encodes CASSFLIQGAYNEQFF. Together with reference TRBV5-8 and TRBJ2-1, the CDR3 gives the full variable domain: EAGVTQSPTHLIKTRGQQATLRCSPISGHTSVYWYQQALGLGLQFLLWYDEGEERNRGNFPPRFSGRQFPNYSSELNVNALELEDSALYLCASSFLIQGAYNEQFFGPGTRLTVL.

This clone rates as medium-sized (0.01 to 0.1%). The genes are TRBV2 and TRBJ2-2; 7 bases align to TRBD2. V lost 3 bases and J lost 0; bases outside the gene matches: 1. CDR1 and CDR2 (germline): SNHLY, FYNNEI. The CDR3 runs 15 residues. The CDR3 reads CASSDAGANTGELFF. DNA of the CDR3: TGTGCCAGCAGTGATGCGGGAGCGAACACCGGGGAGCTGTTTTTT. Full variable domain (outside the CDR3, taken from reference TRBV2 and TRBJ2-2): EPEVTQTPSHQVTQMGQEVILRCVPISNHLYFYWYRQILGQKVEFLVSFYNNEISEKSEIFDDQFSVERPDGSNFTLKIRSTKLEDSAMYFCASSDAGANTGELFFGEGSRLTVL.

V is TRBV27 and J is TRBJ2-7; the D gene is possibly TRBD1 (5 bases). This CDR3 comprises 14 residues. Trimming removed 0 bases from V and 4 bases from J, with 10 bases in between. Germline V gene sequence: CDR1 MNHEY, CDR2 SMNVEV (reference sequence). The CDR3 here is CASSLSGAGYEQYF. CDR3 DNA: TGTGCCAGCAGTTTATCAGGGGCAGGATACGAGCAGTACTTC.

This clone was observed a single time. It differs at one base from a far larger clone, so likely a read error. This CDR3 is also generated by other DNA sequences in the sample. V gene TRBV29-1 combines with J gene TRBJ1-2; weak D call: TRBD1 (5 bases). CDR3 length: 12 amino acids. In germline, CDR1 is SQVTM, CDR2 ANQGSEA. The CDR3 nucleotides are TGCAGTGCTGGGGGGTCCTTCTATGGCTACACCTTC. Translated, it gives CSAGGSFYGYTF.

The chain couples TRBV15 to TRBJ2-2; D call uncertain. The CDR3 runs 14 residues. Germline V gives CDR1 LNHNV, CDR2 YYDKDF (reference sequence). Trimming cost V 4 bases and J 3 bases, with 9 bases left between them. CDR3 sequence (DNA): TGTGCCACCAGCACAAGAAGGGACACCGGGGAGCTGTTTTTT. Translating it yields CATSTRRDTGELFF.

The rearrangement links TRBV4-3 to TRBJ2-7; 7 positions match TRBD2. V lost 1 base to trimming and J lost 3 bases; unmatched junction nucleotides: 3. The CDR3 consists of 14 residues. The germline V gene has CDR1 LGHNA and CDR2 YSLEER. CDR3 in amino acids: CASSQATGGYEQYF. In DNA form, the CDR3 reads TGCGCCAGCAGCCAAGCAACGGGGGGCTACGAGCAGTACTTC.

The V and J genes are TRBV28 and TRBJ2-7, with a tentative D call TRBD2 (5 bases). Germline CDR1 reads MDHEN; CDR2 reads SYDVKM. The CDR3 spans 14 residues. V dropped 5 bases and J dropped 4 bases, with 15 bases sitting between them. The DNA for the CDR3 is TGTGCCAGCAGTCCCCCTGGGAGTGAGTACGAGCAGTACTTC. Translation: CASSPPGSEYEQYF.

The chain recombines TRBV10-2 with TRBJ2-7; 11 bases align to TRBD2. The J segment lost 4 bases and the V segment lost 7 bases, leaving 3 bases of the junction unmatched. CDR1 is WSHSY, CDR2 SAAADI, per germline. CDR3 length equals 13 residues. Here the CDR3 DNA reads TGCGCCAGCACTAGGACTAGCGGGTACGAGCAGTACTTC. It specifies CASTRTSGYEQYF.

This clone was counted between two and nine times. V and J are TRBV5-1 and TRBJ1-2; tentatively, D is TRBD1 (5 bases). The CDR3 extends over 14 amino acids. Per the germline V gene, CDR1 is SGHRS and CDR2 is YFSETQ. V lost 4 bases, J lost 8 bases, and 18 bases lay in between. CDR3 sequence (DNA): TGCGCCAGCAGCCGGGAGCAGGGAGTGAGGGGCTACACCTTC. The encoded protein is CASSREQGVRGYTF.

In nucleotides, the CDR3 is TGTGCCAGCAGTGTAGGACAGGGGGTCAGCGAGCAGTACTTC. It translates to CASSVGQGVSEQYF. The chain couples TRBV2 to TRBJ2-7; TRBD1 agrees at 10 bases. The CDR3 is 14 residues long. J was trimmed by 6 bases and V by 4 bases; bases with no gene match: 6. In germline, CDR1 is SNHLY, CDR2 FYNNEI.

This clone was seen a single time. The chain links TRBV9 to TRBJ2-2; 8 bases map to TRBD1. The V gene's germline CDR1 is SGDLS and CDR2 YYNGEE. The V and J ends lost 6 bases and 6 bases, in that order; junction bases with no gene match: 4. The CDR3 covers 13 residues. The DNA of the CDR3 is TGTGCCAGCAACCAACAGGGGGCCGGGGAGCTGTTTTTT. It specifies CASNQQGAGELFF.